The clone carrying this TCR beta chain was counted a single time. Its specificity is unknown. Repertoires were generated with immunoSEQ multiplex PCR, while TCRdb's copy carries only in-frame clones and drops some. The sample consists of roughly 81,000 clones, around 93% of them appearing once. These data originate in a study of human versus mouse CDR3 diversity and MHC coevolution. The wider study: Each sample yielded 0.6 x 10^7 to 1.6 x 10^7 valid reads.

Study findings and constraints: Humans had the largest estimated TCR beta repertoire, 1.5 million to 2 million clonotypes.

The CDR3 spans 16 residues. The V gene's germline CDR1 is MNHEY and CDR2 SVGAGI. Trimming removed 3 bases from V and 7 bases from J, with 19 bases in between. The sequencing sample was made of naive CD4+ T cells from blood. Regarding subset: CD45RO-negative CD62L-positive naive CD4 T cells. The V call is TRBV6-5, the J call TRBJ2-1, with D possibly being TRBD2 (6 bases). The clonotype was recovered from a person aged 25 to 75 in good health. CDR3 sequence: CASSYGGWTGRNEQFF. The DNA for the CDR3 is TGTGCCAGCAGTTATGGAGGCTGGACGGGGAGGAATGAGCAGTTCTTC.